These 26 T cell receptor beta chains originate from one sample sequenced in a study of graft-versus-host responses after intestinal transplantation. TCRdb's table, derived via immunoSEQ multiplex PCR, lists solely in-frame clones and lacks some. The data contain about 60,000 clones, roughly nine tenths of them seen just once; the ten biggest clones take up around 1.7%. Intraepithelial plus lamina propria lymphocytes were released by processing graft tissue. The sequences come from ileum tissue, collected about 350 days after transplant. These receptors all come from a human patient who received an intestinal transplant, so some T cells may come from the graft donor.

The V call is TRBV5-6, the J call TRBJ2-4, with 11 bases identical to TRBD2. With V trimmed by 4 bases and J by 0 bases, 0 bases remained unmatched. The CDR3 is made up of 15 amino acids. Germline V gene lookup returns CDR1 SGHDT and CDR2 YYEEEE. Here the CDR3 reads CASSGTSGAKNIQYF. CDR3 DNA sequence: TGTGCCAGCAGCGGGACTAGCGGAGCCAAAAACATTCAGTACTTC. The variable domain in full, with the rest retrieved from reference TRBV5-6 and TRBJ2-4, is DAGVTQSPTHLIKTRGQQVTLRCSPKSGHDTVSWYQQALGQGPQFIFQYYEEEERQRGNFPDRFSGHQFPNYSSELNVNALLLGDSALYLCASSGTSGAKNIQYFGAGTRLSVL.

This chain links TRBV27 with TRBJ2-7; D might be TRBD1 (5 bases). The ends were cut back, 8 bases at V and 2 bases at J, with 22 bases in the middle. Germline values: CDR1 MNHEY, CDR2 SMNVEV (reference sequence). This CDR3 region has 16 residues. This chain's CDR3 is CASRWGHWQETYEQYF. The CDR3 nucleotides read TGTGCCAGCCGCTGGGGCCATTGGCAGGAGACCTACGAGCAGTACTTC.

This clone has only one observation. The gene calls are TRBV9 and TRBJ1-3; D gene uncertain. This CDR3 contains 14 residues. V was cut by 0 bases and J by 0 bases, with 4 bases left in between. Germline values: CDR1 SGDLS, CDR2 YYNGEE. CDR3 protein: CASSVGHSGNTIYF. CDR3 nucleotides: TGTGCCAGCAGCGTAGGACACTCTGGAAACACCATATATTTT.

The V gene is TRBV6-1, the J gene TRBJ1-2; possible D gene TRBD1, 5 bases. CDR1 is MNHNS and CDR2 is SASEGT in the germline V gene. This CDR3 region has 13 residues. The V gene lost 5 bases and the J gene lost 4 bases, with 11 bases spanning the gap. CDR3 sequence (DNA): TGTGCCAGCAGTCTAGGGACTTCCTATGGCTACACCTTC. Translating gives CASSLGTSYGYTF.

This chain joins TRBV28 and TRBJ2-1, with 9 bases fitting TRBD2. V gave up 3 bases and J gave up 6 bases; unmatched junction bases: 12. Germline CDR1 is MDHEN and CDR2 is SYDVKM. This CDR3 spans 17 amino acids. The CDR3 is CASSFPSGTTFANEQFF. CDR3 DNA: TGTGCCAGCAGTTTCCCTAGCGGGACAACCTTCGCCAATGAGCAGTTCTTC.

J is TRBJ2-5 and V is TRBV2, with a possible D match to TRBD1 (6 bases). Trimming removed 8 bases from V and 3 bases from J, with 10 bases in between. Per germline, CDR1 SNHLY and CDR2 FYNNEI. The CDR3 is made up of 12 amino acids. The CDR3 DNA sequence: TGTGCCAGCCAAAGGGGGAAAGAGACCCAGTACTTC. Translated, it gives CASQRGKETQYF.

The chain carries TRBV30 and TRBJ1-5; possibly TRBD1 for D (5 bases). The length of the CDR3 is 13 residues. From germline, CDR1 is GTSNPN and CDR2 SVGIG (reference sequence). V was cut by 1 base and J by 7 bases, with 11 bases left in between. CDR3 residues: CAWSEGVAQPQHF. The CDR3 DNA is TGTGCCTGGAGTGAAGGGGTCGCACAGCCCCAGCATTTT.

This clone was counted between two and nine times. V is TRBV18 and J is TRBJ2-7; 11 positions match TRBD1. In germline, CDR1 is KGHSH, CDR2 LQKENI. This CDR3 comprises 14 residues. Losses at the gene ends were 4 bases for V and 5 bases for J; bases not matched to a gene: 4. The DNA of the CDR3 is TGTGCCAGCTCACGGGACAGGGGGATCAACGAGCAGTACTTC. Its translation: CASSRDRGINEQYF.

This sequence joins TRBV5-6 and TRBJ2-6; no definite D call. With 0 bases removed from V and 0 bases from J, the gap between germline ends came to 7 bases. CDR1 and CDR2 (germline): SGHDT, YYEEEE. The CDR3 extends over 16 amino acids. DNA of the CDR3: TGTGCCAGCAGCTTGGGGCGAATCTCTGGGGCCAACGTCCTGACTTTC. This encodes CASSLGRISGANVLTF. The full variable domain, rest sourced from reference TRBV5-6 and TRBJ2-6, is DAGVTQSPTHLIKTRGQQVTLRCSPKSGHDTVSWYQQALGQGPQFIFQYYEEEERQRGNFPDRFSGHQFPNYSSELNVNALLLGDSALYLCASSLGRISGANVLTFGAGSRLTVL.

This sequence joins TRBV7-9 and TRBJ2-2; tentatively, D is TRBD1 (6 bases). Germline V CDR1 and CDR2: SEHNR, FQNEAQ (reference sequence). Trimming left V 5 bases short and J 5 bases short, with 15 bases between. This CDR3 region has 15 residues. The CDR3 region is CASSLGQVGTGELFF. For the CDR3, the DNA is TGTGCCAGCAGCCTGGGACAAGTGGGGACCGGGGAGCTGTTTTTT.

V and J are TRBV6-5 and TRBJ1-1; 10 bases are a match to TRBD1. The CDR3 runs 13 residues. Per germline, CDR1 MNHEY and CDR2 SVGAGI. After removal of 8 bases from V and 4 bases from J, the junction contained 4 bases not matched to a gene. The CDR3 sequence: CASRGTGVTEAFF. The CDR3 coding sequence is TGTGCCAGCCGGGGGACAGGGGTCACTGAAGCTTTCTTT.

In DNA, the CDR3 is TGTGCCAGCAGTTACGAGGGCGGGAGGGCCGCGGGGGAGCTGTTTTTT. Translation gives CASSYEGGRAAGELFF. V is TRBV6-5 and J is TRBJ2-2; 9 bases fit TRBD2. V lost 2 bases and J lost 8; bases outside the gene matches: 9. CDR3 size: 16 residues. Germline V CDR1 and CDR2: MNHEY, SVGAGI.

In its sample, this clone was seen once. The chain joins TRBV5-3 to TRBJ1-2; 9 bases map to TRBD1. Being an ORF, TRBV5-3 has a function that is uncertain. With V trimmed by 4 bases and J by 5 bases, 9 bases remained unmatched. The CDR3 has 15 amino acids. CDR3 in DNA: TGTGCCAGAAGCACCTACAGGGGGCTAAGATATGGCTACACCTTC. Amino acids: CARSTYRGLRYGYTF.

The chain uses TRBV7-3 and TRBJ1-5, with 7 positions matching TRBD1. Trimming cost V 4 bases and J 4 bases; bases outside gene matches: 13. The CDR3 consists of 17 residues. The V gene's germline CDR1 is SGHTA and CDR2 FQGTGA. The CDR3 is CASSSVRAGQPNQPQHF. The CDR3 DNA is TGTGCCAGCAGCTCGGTTCGCGCGGGACAGCCTAATCAGCCCCAGCATTTT.

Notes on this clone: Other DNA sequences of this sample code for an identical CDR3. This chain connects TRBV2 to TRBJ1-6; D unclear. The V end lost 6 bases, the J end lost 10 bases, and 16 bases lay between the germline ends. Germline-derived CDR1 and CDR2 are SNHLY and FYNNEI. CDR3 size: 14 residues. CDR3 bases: TGTGCCAGCAGAGAGAGGGCTGAGAGCTCACCCCTCCACTTT. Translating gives CASRERAESSPLHF.

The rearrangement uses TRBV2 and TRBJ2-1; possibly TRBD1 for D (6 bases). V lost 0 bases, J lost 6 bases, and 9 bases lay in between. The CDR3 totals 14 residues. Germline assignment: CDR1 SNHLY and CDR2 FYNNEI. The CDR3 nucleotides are TGTGCCAGCAGTGAAGCGGGGGCCCCCAATGAGCAGTTCTTC. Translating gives CASSEAGAPNEQFF.

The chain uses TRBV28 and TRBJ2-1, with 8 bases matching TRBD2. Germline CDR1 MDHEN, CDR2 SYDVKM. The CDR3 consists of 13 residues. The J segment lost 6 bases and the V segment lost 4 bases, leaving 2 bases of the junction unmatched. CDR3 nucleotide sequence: TGTGCCAGCAGTTACGGGACTAGCAATGAGCAGTTCTTC. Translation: CASSYGTSNEQFF.

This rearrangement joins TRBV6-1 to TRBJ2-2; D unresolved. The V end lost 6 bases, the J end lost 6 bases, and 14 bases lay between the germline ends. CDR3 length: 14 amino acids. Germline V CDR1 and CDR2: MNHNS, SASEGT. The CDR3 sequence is CASRAELWAGELFF. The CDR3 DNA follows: TGTGCCAGCAGGGCAGAGTTGTGGGCCGGGGAGCTGTTTTTT.

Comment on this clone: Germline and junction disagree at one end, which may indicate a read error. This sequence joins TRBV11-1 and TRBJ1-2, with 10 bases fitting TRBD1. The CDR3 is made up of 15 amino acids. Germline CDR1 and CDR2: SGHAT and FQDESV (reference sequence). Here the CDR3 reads CASRKGTGVPFGCTF. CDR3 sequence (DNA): TGTGCCAGCAGAAAAGGGACAGGGGTACCCTTTGGCTGCACCTTC.

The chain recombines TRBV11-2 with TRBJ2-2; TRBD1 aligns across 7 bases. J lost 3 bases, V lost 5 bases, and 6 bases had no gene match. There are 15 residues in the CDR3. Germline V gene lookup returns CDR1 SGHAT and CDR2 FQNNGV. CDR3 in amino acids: CASSPRDSYTGELFF. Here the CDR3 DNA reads TGTGCCAGCAGCCCCCGGGACAGCTACACCGGGGAGCTGTTTTTT.

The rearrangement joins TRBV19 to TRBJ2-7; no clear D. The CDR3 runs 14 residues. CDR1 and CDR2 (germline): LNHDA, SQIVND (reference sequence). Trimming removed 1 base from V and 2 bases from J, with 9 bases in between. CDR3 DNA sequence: TGTGCCAGTAGTATAGGCGGTACCGCCTACGAGCAGTACTTC. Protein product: CASSIGGTAYEQYF.

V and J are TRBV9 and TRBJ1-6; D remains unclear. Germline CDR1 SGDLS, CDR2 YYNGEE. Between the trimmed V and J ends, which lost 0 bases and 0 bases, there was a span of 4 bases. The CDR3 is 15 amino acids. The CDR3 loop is CASSVGSSYNSPLHF. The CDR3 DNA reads TGTGCCAGCAGCGTAGGGTCCTCCTATAATTCACCCCTCCACTTT.

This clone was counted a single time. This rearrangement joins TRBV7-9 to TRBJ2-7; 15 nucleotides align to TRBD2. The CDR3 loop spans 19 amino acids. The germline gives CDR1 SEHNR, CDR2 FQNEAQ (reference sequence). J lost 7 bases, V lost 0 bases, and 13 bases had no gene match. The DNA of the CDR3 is TGTGCCAGCAGCTTAGCTGGGGGACTAGCGGGAGGTCACGGATGGGAGCAGTACTTC. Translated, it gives CASSLAGGLAGGHGWEQYF. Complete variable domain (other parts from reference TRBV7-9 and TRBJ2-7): DTGVSQNPRHKITKRGQNVTFRCDPISEHNRLYWYRQTLGQGPEFLTYFQNEAQLEKSRLLSDRFSAERPKGSFSTLEIQRTEQGDSAMYLCASSLAGGLAGGHGWEQYFGPGTRLTVT.

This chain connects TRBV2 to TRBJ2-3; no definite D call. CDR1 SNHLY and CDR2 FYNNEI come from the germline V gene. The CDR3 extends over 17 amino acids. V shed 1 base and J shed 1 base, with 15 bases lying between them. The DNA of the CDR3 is TGTGCCAGCAGTGAAGAATCCCCAAGAACCGGCACAGATACGCAGTATTTT. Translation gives CASSEESPRTGTDTQYF.

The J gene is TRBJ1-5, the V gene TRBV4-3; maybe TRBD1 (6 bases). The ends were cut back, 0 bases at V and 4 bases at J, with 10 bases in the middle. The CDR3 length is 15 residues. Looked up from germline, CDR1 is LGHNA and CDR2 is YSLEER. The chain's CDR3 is CASSQDRQENQPQHF. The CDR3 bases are TGCGCCAGCAGCCAAGATAGACAGGAAAATCAGCCCCAGCATTTT.

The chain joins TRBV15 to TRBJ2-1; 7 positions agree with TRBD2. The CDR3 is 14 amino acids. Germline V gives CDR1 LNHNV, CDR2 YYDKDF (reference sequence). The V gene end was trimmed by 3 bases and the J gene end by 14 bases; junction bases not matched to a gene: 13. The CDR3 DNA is TGTGCCACCAGCAGTGAACTTACTAGCGTGGAGGAGTTCTTC. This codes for CATSSELTSVEEFF. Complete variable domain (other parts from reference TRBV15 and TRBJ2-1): DAMVIQNPRYQVTQFGKPVTLSCSQTLNHNVMYWYQQKSSQAPKLLFHYYDKDFNNEADTPDNFQSRRPNTSFCFLDIRSPGLGDTAMYLCATSSELTSVEEFFGPGTRLTVL.